This TCR beta chain stems from a study of early T cells in non-severe SARS-CoV-2 infection. This clonotype was observed a few times. Each CDR3 protein gets one entry after TCRdb re-called the 5' RACE reads with MiXCR. This sample carries under 60,000 distinct CDR3 sequences, approximately 10% of them seen once, and the ten largest clones take about 20%. Material for sequencing was whole blood. The TCR comes from an adult who was a healthcare worker with PCR-confirmed SARS-CoV-2 infection or an uninfected control (not recorded which).

The CDR3 bases are TGTGCCATCAGCGGGGAAGGGGACAATGAGCAGTTCTTC. Amino acid sequence: CAISGEGDNEQFF. The chain couples TRBV10-3 to TRBJ2-1; D might be TRBD1 or TRBD2, each matching 5 bases. Trimming removed 6 bases at V and 5 bases at J, with 11 bases between. Germline lookup yields CDR1 ENHRY and CDR2 SYGVKD. This CDR3 comprises 13 residues.